A selection of T cell receptor beta chains follows, all from one sample in a study of CD8 T cells in ankylosing spondylitis. TCRdb itself ran the 5' RACE reads through MiXCR, one entry per CDR3 protein. The sample includes some 840,000 distinct CDR3 sequences, around 11% of them seen just once. The sample was blood, either unsorted or a sorted T cell fraction (not recorded which). Every receptor here comes from a male donor with ankylosing spondylitis. Each CDR3 is given with its conserved first and last residue. A D gene is named only where the DNA matches it firmly. Size is omitted from some rows. Given values are once, few, many or a class for expanded clones.

>TRBV6-5|NA|TRBJ1-1|few
TGTGCCAGCAGGGGGGACGCCGAAGCTTTCTTT
CASRGDAEAFF
>TRBV10-3|NA|TRBJ2-2|few
TGTGCCATCAGTGAGGGACGGCAGGGGAGCACCGGGGAGCTGTTTTTT
CAISEGRQGSTGELFF
>TRBV20-1|TRBD2|TRBJ2-7|few
TGCAGTGCTAGAGAATCCGGGAGGATAACCTACGAGCAGTACTTC
CSARESGRITYEQYF
>TRBV6-5|NA|TRBJ2-1|NA
TGTGCCAGCAGTTACTCGTGCACGGACAATGAGCAGTTCTTC
CASSYSCTDNEQFF
>TRBV18|NA|TRBJ2-2|NA
TGTGCCAGCTCAATCGCAGGGAACACCGGGGAGCTGTTTTTT
CASSIAGNTGELFF
>TRBV5-1|NA|TRBJ2-1|NA
TGCGCCAGCAGCTTGGGGGGAGAGGCCTACAATGAGCAGTTCTTC
CASSLGGEAYNEQFF
>TRBV5-6|TRBD1|TRBJ2-1|many
TGTGCCAGCAGCTTGGTGGGACAGGGATTCAATGAGCAGTTCTTC
CASSLVGQGFNEQFF
>TRBV6-1|NA|TRBJ2-1|few
TGTGCCAGCCAGGGGCCCCCCTACAATGAGCAGTTCTTC
CASQGPPYNEQFF
>TRBV24-1|TRBD2|TRBJ2-1|many
TGTGCCACCAGTGATAGAGACGGCGGGAGGGGCTCCTACAATGAGCAGTTCTTC
CATSDRDGGRGSYNEQFF
>TRBV29-1|TRBD1|TRBJ2-7|NA
TGCAGCGTCTTACTAAGGACAGGAGGTTGGCAGTACTTC
CSVLLRTGGWQYF
>TRBV20-1|NA|TRBJ2-2|few
TGCAGTGCTAGAGAGGCTAGCGCCGGGGAGCTGTTTTTT
CSAREASAGELFF
>TRBV5-1|TRBD2|TRBJ2-3|few
TGCGCCAGCAGCCCCCCGCGAGCGGGAGGCGCAGATACGCAGTATTTT
CASSPPRAGGADTQYF
>TRBV27|NA|TRBJ2-7|few
TGTGCCAGCAGTCTACATAGCGGAGGGAGCTCCTACGAGCAGTACTTC
CASSLHSGGSSYEQYF
>TRBV7-2|NA|TRBJ2-7|NA
TGTGCCAGCAGCCCGAACCCCGCGACGTCTTTATACTTC
CASSPNPATSLYF
>TRBV20-1|TRBD1|TRBJ2-5|NA
TGCAGTTGGAGACAGGGGAGAGAGACCCAGTACTTC
CSWRQGRETQYF
>TRBV6-1|TRBD1|TRBJ1-1|few
TGTGCCAGCAATCAAGCAGGGGGGAGGACTGAAGCTTTCTTT
CASNQAGGRTEAFF
>TRBV29-1|NA|TRBJ2-3|few
TGCAGCGTTGGACTCCTAGTTGTTAATACGCAGTATTTT
CSVGLLVVNTQYF
>TRBV4-3|NA|TRBJ2-3|once
TGCGCCAGCAGCCAATCCCAGGGGAGGCCAGATACGCAGTATTTT
CASSQSQGRPDTQYF
>TRBV4-3|NA|TRBJ2-1|few
TGCGCCAGCAGCCAAGAGGGTCGGGGCCAGGCCTACAATGAGCAGTTCTTC
CASSQEGRGQAYNEQFF
>TRBV5-1|TRBD1|TRBJ2-7|NA
TGCGCCAGCAGATCGGACAGGAAGCACTACGAGCAGTACTTC
CASRSDRKHYEQYF
>TRBV24-1|TRBD2|TRBJ2-5|once
TGTGCCACCAGCCTTAGCGGGAGGGCCTCAGAGACCCAGTACTTC
CATSLSGRASETQYF
>TRBV11-1|TRBD2|TRBJ2-7|NA
TGTGCCAGCAGCCCCCCGGGAAGCGGGGGAGACTACGAGCAGTACTTC
CASSPPGSGGDYEQYF
>TRBV13|NA|TRBJ2-7|NA
TGTGCCAGCAGCTTTTACAGGGTCCCCTACGAGCAGTACTTC
CASSFYRVPYEQYF
>TRBV24-1|TRBD1|TRBJ1-2|few
TGTGCCACCAGTGAATCGACAGGGCTCACCTTC
CATSESTGLTF
>TRBV12-3/TRBV12-4|NA|TRBJ2-5|NA
TGTGCCAGCAGTTTAGCCCGGGGGCCTTCTTACAGGGAGACCCAGTACTTC
CASSLARGPSYRETQYF
>TRBV5-1|TRBD2|TRBJ2-5|NA
TGCGCCAGCAGCTTGGAGCCAGCGGGAGTAATGTGGGAGACCCAGTACTTC
CASSLEPAGVMWETQYF
>TRBV29-1|NA|TRBJ2-5|many
TGCAGCGCCCGGCGGGCCAGGGAAGAGACCCAGTACTTC
CSARRAREETQYF
>TRBV20-1|NA|TRBJ2-5|many
TGCAGTGCTAGGATTACCTGGGACGAGACCCAGTACTTC
CSARITWDETQYF
>TRBV20-1|NA|TRBJ1-6|few
TGCAGTGCTCGTCCCTGGGGTTGGAATTCACCCCTCCACTTT
CSARPWGWNSPLHF
>TRBV7-8|NA|TRBJ2-3|many
TGTGCCAGCAGCCCGACTCGGATGACTAGGGATTTCACAGATACGCAGTATTTT
CASSPTRMTRDFTDTQYF
>TRBV5-1|TRBD1|TRBJ2-2|few
TGCGCCAGCAGGGTGGACAGGACCGGGGAGCTGTTTTTT
CASRVDRTGELFF
>TRBV12-3/TRBV12-4|NA|TRBJ1-2|many
TGTGCCAGCAGTTTAACAGCTTTAGGCTACACCTTC
CASSLTALGYTF
>TRBV10-2|TRBD2|TRBJ2-5|NA
TGCGCCAGCAGTGAGAACGGACTAGCGGGAGGTCTGGAGACCCAGTACTTC
CASSENGLAGGLETQYF
>TRBV20-1|TRBD2|TRBJ2-2|NA
TGCAGTGCCCAATCCTCCAGGACTAGCACCGGGGAGCTGTTTTTT
CSAQSSRTSTGELFF
>TRBV5-1|TRBD1|TRBJ2-6|NA
TGCGCCAGCAAACAACAGGGGTTCCTCTCTGGGGCCAACGTCCTGACTTTC
CASKQQGFLSGANVLTF
>TRBV5-1|NA|TRBJ1-2|few
TGCGCCAGCAGCCCTAGACCGGGCGGTGGCTACACCTTC
CASSPRPGGGYTF
>TRBV29-1|NA|TRBJ2-2|NA
TGCAGCGTCCCGAGGGGATCACTACTTACCGGGGAGCTGTTTTTT
CSVPRGSLLTGELFF
>TRBV20-1|NA|TRBJ2-3|many
TGCAGTGCTAGATTACCTCCCACAGATACGCAGTATTTT
CSARLPPTDTQYF
>TRBV12-3/TRBV12-4|NA|TRBJ2-5|few
TGTGCCAGCACCAGAGGCAGCCAAGAGACCCAGTACTTC
CASTRGSQETQYF
>TRBV9|TRBD1|TRBJ1-2|NA
TGTGCCAGCAGCGCCCCGGGACAGGGTTATGGCTACACCTTC
CASSAPGQGYGYTF
>TRBV28|NA|TRBJ2-2|NA
TGTGCCAGCAGGGGGGGCGTCGGGGAGCTGTTTTTT
CASRGGVGELFF
>TRBV18|NA|TRBJ2-3|NA
TGTGCCAGCTCACCACGGGCTAGCTCCCAGGGGGATACGCAGTATTTT
CASSPRASSQGDTQYF
>TRBV11-2|NA|TRBJ1-4|few
TGTGCCAGCAGCTCAGGTCCAACTAATGAAAAACTGTTTTTT
CASSSGPTNEKLFF
>TRBV7-2|TRBD2|TRBJ2-3|few
TGTGCCAGTGGGGCCAGCGGGGGGGCGAAGTATTTT
CASGASGGAKYF
>TRBV10-3|TRBD2|TRBJ2-5|few
TGTGCCATCAGTGACTTACTAGCGGGGGAAGAGACCCAGTACTTC
CAISDLLAGEETQYF
>TRBV5-5|NA|TRBJ2-3|many
TGTGCCAGCAGCTTGGGGGCTGCAGATACGCAGTATTTT
CASSLGAADTQYF
>TRBV27|TRBD2|TRBJ2-1|many
TGTGCCAGCAGTCCCCAGACAGTAGCGGGGTTCTACAATGAGCAGTTCTTC
CASSPQTVAGFYNEQFF
>TRBV28|NA|TRBJ1-2|many
TGTGCCAGCAGTTTATTCTACGGGGAACCCTATGGCTACACCTTC
CASSLFYGEPYGYTF
>TRBV5-1|TRBD1|TRBJ1-1|many
TGCGCCAGCAGCTTGGTACAGGGGACGTTCAACACTGAAGCTTTCTTT
CASSLVQGTFNTEAFF
>TRBV4-2|TRBD1|TRBJ2-2|few
TGTGCCAGCAGCCAAAGTCCGGACAGGGTAACCAGCGGGCTGTTTTTT
CASSQSPDRVTSGLFF
>TRBV12-3/TRBV12-4|NA|TRBJ2-2|many
TGTGCCAGCAGTCGGACGAGCGGGGAGCTGTTTTTT
CASSRTSGELFF
>TRBV7-2|TRBD1|TRBJ2-7|many
TGTGCCAGCAGCTTAGCGGGGACAGACTACGAGCAGTACTTC
CASSLAGTDYEQYF
>TRBV14|TRBD2|TRBJ2-1|NA
TGTGCCAGCAGCCGCCGACCGGGACTAGCGCCATACAATGAGCAGTTCTTC
CASSRRPGLAPYNEQFF
>TRBV20-1|NA|TRBJ2-3|many
TGCAGTGCTAGTTCCCGACCATCTAGCGCTACGCAGTATTTT
CSASSRPSSATQYF
>TRBV20-1|NA|TRBJ2-4|NA
TGCAGTGCCCCTAGGGACGGGAGAAACATTCAGTACTTC
CSAPRDGRNIQYF
>TRBV6-4|TRBD2|TRBJ2-2|many
TGTGCCAGCAGCCCGGTACTAGCGGCGAACACCGGGGAGCTGTTTTTT
CASSPVLAANTGELFF
>TRBV2|NA|TRBJ2-6|few
TGTGCCAGCAACCTGCGACGGTTTTCTGGGGCCAACGTCCTGACTTTC
CASNLRRFSGANVLTF